This T cell receptor (beta chain) was captured by sequencing in a study of blood T cell repertoires in COVID-19. Turning to the study itself: Specimens from acute and convalescent COVID-19 originated in the United States, Italy and Spain. In each case, the material was cDNA or gDNA derived from T cells, B-cell-depleted T cells, or PBMCs.

Per the original methods: Reference gene primer amplification gave estimated nucleated cell counts. The table came from immunoSEQ multiplex PCR; TCRdb's copy has only in-frame clones and leaves some out. The V and J calls and clone size are taken from that table; D and trimming were inferred from the DNA. The sample holds about 220,000 clones, approximately 86% seen once. Participants, roughly 18 to 89 years old, spanned around 25 US areas. The V and J ends lost 5 bases and 7 bases, in that order; junction bases with no gene match: 9. CDR3 length equals 15 residues. Germline CDR1 is SNHLY and CDR2 is FYNNEI.

The sequence came from a woman between 45 and 60 years old with acute COVID-19. The V and J genes are TRBV2 and TRBJ2-2; the match to TRBD2 covers 8 bases. The sample taken for sequencing was PBMCs or T cells enriched from blood (not recorded which). CDR3 region: CASSPTTGGVGELFF. The CDR3 nucleotides read TGTGCCAGCAGTCCAACCACCGGGGGGGTCGGGGAGCTGTTTTTT.